A selection of T cell receptor beta chains follows, all from one sample in a study of blood T cell repertoires in COVID-19. The table came from immunoSEQ multiplex PCR; TCRdb's copy has only in-frame clones and leaves some out. The top ten clones hold roughly 18% of a sample with around 130,000 clones, 75% to 90% of them seen once. Sequencing was performed on peripheral blood. These TCRs come from a man aged 50 to 59 with active or convalescent COVID-19. Each CDR3 is given with its conserved first and last residue. The D gene is left open where the match is weak. Size is omitted from some rows. Given values are once, few, many or a class for expanded clones.

v_call: TRBV5-4
clone_size: NA
d_call: TRBD1
j_call: TRBJ1-2
cdr3_nt: TGTGCCAGCAGCCCATCCCTGGGACAGGGTATTGGCTACACCTTC
cdr3_aa: CASSPSLGQGIGYTF

v_call: TRBV19
clone_size: NA
d_call: NA
j_call: TRBJ1-2
cdr3_nt: TGTGCCAGTAGTTCTGACAGAAACTATGGCTACACCTTC
cdr3_aa: CASSSDRNYGYTF

v_call: TRBV9
clone_size: NA
d_call: TRBD2
j_call: TRBJ2-1
cdr3_nt: TGTGCCAGCAGCGTAGACAGCGGGGGTTACAATGAGCAGTTCTTC
cdr3_aa: CASSVDSGGYNEQFF

v_call: TRBV19
clone_size: NA
d_call: NA
j_call: TRBJ1-3
cdr3_nt: TGTGCCACCTACGGGGATGCGAGGGGGACCGGAAACACCATATATTTT
cdr3_aa: CATYGDARGTGNTIYF

v_call: TRBV27
clone_size: NA
d_call: TRBD1
j_call: TRBJ2-3
cdr3_nt: TGTGCCAGCAGTGTCGACAGGGGGTCAGATACGCAGTATTTT
cdr3_aa: CASSVDRGSDTQYF

v_call: TRBV7-2
clone_size: NA
d_call: TRBD2
j_call: TRBJ2-3
cdr3_nt: TGTGCCAGCAGCTTAGTAGCGGGGTTTAACACAGATACGCAGTATTTT
cdr3_aa: CASSLVAGFNTDTQYF

v_call: TRBV18
clone_size: NA
d_call: NA
j_call: TRBJ2-2
cdr3_nt: TGTGCCAGCTCTCTCAACAGTTTCGCGAACACCGGGGAGCTGTTTTTT
cdr3_aa: CASSLNSFANTGELFF

v_call: TRBV7-9
clone_size: few
d_call: TRBD1
j_call: TRBJ2-2
cdr3_nt: TGTGCCAGCAGACGACAGGGGAACACCGGGGAGCTGTTTTTT
cdr3_aa: CASRRQGNTGELFF

v_call: TRBV9
clone_size: NA
d_call: NA
j_call: TRBJ1-6
cdr3_nt: TGTGCCAGCAGCGTATCAACCGGACTTAAAAATTCACCCCTCCACTTT
cdr3_aa: CASSVSTGLKNSPLHF

v_call: TRBV5-1
clone_size: NA
d_call: NA
j_call: TRBJ2-2
cdr3_nt: TGCGCCAGCAGCTTGGGTTTCGCAGGGAACACCGGGGAGCTGTTTTTT
cdr3_aa: CASSLGFAGNTGELFF

v_call: TRBV5-1
clone_size: NA
d_call: NA
j_call: TRBJ2-5
cdr3_nt: TGCGCCAGCAGCACTACCGATCTCCCGCTAGTCGGCGGCGGGGAGACCCAGTACTTC
cdr3_aa: CASSTTDLPLVGGGETQYF